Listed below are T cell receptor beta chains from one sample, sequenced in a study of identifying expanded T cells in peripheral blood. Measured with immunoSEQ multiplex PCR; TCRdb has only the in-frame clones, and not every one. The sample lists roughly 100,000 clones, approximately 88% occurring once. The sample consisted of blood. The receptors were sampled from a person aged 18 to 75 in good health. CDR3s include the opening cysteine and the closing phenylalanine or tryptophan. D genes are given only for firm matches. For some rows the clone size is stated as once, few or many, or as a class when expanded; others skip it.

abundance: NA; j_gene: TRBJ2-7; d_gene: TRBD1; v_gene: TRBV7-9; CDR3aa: CASSPRDRAHEQYF; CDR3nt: TGTGCCAGCAGCCCCCGGGACAGGGCCCACGAGCAGTACTTC
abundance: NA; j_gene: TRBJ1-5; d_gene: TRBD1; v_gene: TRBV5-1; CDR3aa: CASRQGAEQPQHF; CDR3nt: TGCGCCAGCAGACAGGGGGCTGAACAGCCCCAGCATTTT
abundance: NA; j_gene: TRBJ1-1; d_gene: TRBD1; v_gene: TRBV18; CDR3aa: CASSRQGQGYTEAFF; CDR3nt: TGTGCCAGCTCACGACAGGGACAGGGCTACACTGAAGCTTTCTTT
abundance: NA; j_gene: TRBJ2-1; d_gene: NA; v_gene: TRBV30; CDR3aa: CAWRHIGEQFF; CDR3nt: TGTGCCTGGAGACACATTGGAGAGCAGTTCTTC
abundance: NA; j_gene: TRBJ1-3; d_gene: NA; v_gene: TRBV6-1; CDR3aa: CASRVGITGNTIYF; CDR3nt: TGTGCCAGCAGGGTAGGGATAACTGGAAACACCATATATTTT
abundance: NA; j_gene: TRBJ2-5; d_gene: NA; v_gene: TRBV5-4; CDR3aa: CATEGKGPGETQYF; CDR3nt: TGTGCCACCGAGGGGAAGGGCCCCGGGGAGACCCAGTACTTC
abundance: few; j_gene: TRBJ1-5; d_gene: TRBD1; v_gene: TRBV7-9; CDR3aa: CASRGTGPHQPQHF; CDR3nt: TGTGCCAGCAGAGGGACAGGTCCTCATCAGCCCCAGCATTTT
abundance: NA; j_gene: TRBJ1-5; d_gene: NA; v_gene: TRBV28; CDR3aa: CASSFGRGNQPQHF; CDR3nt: TGTGCCAGCAGTTTCGGCAGGGGTAATCAGCCCCAGCATTTT
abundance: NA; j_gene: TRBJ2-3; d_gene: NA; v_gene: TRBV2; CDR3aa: CASSEAGSGGTDTQYF; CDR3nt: TGTGCCAGCAGTGAAGCAGGCTCCGGGGGCACAGATACGCAGTATTTT
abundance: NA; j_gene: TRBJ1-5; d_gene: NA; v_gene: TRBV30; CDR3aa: CAWSGGSYSNQPQHF; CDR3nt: TGTGCCTGGAGTGGAGGGTCTTATAGCAATCAGCCCCAGCATTTT
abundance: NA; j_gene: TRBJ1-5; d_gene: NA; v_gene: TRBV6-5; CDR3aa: CASSYSQSLPQHF; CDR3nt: TGTGCCAGCAGTTACTCCCAATCCCTGCCCCAGCATTTT
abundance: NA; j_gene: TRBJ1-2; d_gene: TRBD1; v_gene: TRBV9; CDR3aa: CASSVEGQSNYGYTF; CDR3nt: TGTGCCAGCAGCGTAGAGGGACAGTCTAACTATGGCTACACCTTC
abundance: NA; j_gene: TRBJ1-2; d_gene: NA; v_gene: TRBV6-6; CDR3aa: CASREGNYGYTF; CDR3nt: TGTGCCAGCAGAGAAGGGAACTATGGCTACACCTTC
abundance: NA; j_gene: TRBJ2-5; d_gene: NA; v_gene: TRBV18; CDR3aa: CASSPFGTAQETQYF; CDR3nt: TGTGCCAGCTCACCGTTTGGGACCGCCCAAGAGACCCAGTACTTC
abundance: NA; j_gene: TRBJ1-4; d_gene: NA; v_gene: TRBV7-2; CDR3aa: CASSLRLREKLFF; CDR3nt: TGTGCCAGCAGCTTAAGGTTACGCGAAAAACTGTTTTTT
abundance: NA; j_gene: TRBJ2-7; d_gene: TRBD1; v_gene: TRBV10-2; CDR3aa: CASFPGQGVGEQYF; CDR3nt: TGCGCCAGCTTTCCGGGACAGGGGGTTGGCGAGCAGTACTTC
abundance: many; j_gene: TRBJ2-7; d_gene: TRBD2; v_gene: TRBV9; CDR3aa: CASSESGGSYEQYF; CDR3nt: TGTGCCAGCAGCGAGTCGGGGGGCTCCTACGAGCAGTACTTC
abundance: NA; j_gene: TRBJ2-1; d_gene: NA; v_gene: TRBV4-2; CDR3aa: CASSQAGGNEQFF; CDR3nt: TGTGCCAGCAGCCAAGCGGGGGGCAATGAACAGTTCTTC
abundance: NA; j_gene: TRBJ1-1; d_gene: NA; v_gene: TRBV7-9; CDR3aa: CASSSLDTEAFF; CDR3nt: TGTGCCAGCAGCTCCCTGGACACTGAAGCTTTCTTT
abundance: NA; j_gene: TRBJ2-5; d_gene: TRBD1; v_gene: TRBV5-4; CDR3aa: CASSFAGTGSQETQYF; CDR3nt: TGTGCCAGCAGCTTCGCCGGGACAGGGAGCCAAGAGACCCAGTACTTC